What follows are 10 T cell receptor beta chains derived from one specimen sequenced in a study of shared clonotypes between healthy human individuals. Clones were sequenced by immunoSEQ multiplex PCR, and TCRdb holds only the in-frame ones, with some missing. The sample has some 2.3 million clones, approximately 93% seen once. The sequencing sample was made of naive CD4+ T cells from PBMCs. Regarding subset: CD45RA+ positively selected. The receptors were sampled from a man aged 18 to 35 in good health. Some clones in this sample may be carry-over from other donors' samples.

The chain links TRBV18 to TRBJ1-5; D gene ambiguous. CDR3 length: 15 residues. Germline lookup yields CDR1 KGHSH and CDR2 LQKENI. Trimming removed 3 bases at V and 0 bases at J, with 9 bases between. CDR3 nucleotides: TGTGCCAGCTCACCGAGGGCGGATAGCAATCAGCCCCAGCATTTT. Translation: CASSPRADSNQPQHF.

V is TRBV9 and J is TRBJ2-3, with TRBD2 as a possible D gene (6 bases). The CDR3 contains 15 residues. V lost 4 bases and J 2 bases, leaving 14 bases between the germline ends. CDR1 is SGDLS, CDR2 YYNGEE, per germline. CDR3 sequence: CASSNRGASTDTQYF. The CDR3 DNA sequence: TGTGCCAGCAGCAACCGCGGGGCCTCCACAGATACGCAGTATTTT.

Turning to this clone: Other DNA sequences of this sample code for an identical CDR3. V gene TRBV5-1 combines with J gene TRBJ2-1; D not resolved. Deletions cut 0 bases from V and 6 bases from J, with 7 bases between. The CDR3 length is 13 residues. Germline V lookup: CDR1 SGHRS, CDR2 YFSETQ. The CDR3 reads CASSLVVTNEQFF. CDR3 DNA sequence: TGCGCCAGCAGCTTGGTCGTCACCAATGAGCAGTTCTTC.

The chain recombines TRBV11-3 with TRBJ2-1; the D gene is possibly TRBD2 (7 bases). There are 16 residues in the CDR3. Trimming stripped 1 base from V and 7 bases from J, with 17 bases between. The V gene's germline CDR1 is SGHNT and CDR2 YENEEA. CDR3 nucleotide sequence: TGTGCCAGCAGCTTAGGTTTTTTCGGGGGGCGTAATGAGCAGTTCTTC. Amino acids: CASSLGFFGGRNEQFF.

The count of this clone is one. V usage is TRBV7-8 and J usage is TRBJ1-5; D remains unclear. CDR1 is SGHVS and CDR2 is FQNEAQ in the germline V gene. The CDR3 length is 20 residues. Deletions cut 1 base from V and 3 bases from J, with 25 bases between. This CDR3 is CASSLVFTSTGSSYNQPQHF. In DNA form, the CDR3 reads TGTGCCAGCAGCTTAGTTTTTACGAGTACCGGCAGCAGTTACAATCAGCCCCAGCATTTT.

A few counts support this clone. V gene TRBV29-1 combines with J gene TRBJ1-1; D is uncertain. The CDR3 is made up of 11 amino acids. Germline CDR1 SQVTM, CDR2 ANQGSEA. The V gene lost 3 bases and the J gene lost 11 bases, with 13 bases spanning the gap. DNA for the CDR3: TGCAGCGTTGAGGCAGTGTCAGAGGCTTTCTTT. Amino acid sequence: CSVEAVSEAFF.

The chain couples TRBV6-6 to TRBJ2-7; a possible D gene is TRBD1 (6 bases). CDR3 length: 15 amino acids. The germline V gene encodes CDR1 MNHNY and CDR2 SVGAGI (reference sequence). V lost 0 bases to trimming and J lost 2 bases, with 11 bases between them. The CDR3 here is CASSYSWTDPYEQYF. CDR3 bases: TGTGCCAGCAGTTACTCGTGGACAGACCCCTACGAGCAGTACTTC.

The rearrangement uses TRBV5-1 and TRBJ2-2; tentative D call: TRBD2 (6 bases). This CDR3 is 16 amino acids long. Germline V gene data show CDR1 as SGHRS and CDR2 as YFSETQ. The ends were cut back, 0 bases at V and 1 base at J, with 10 bases in the middle. The CDR3 reads CASSLEAAGNTGELFF. The CDR3, as DNA: TGCGCCAGCAGCTTGGAGGCAGCGGGGAACACCGGGGAGCTGTTTTTT. Supplemented by reference TRBV5-1 and TRBJ2-2, the full variable domain reads KAGVTQTPRYLIKTRGQQVTLSCSPISGHRSVSWYQQTPGQGLQFLFEYFSETQRNKGNFPGRFSGRQFSNSRSEMNVSTLELGDSALYLCASSLEAAGNTGELFFGEGSRLTVL.

This chain connects TRBV7-2 to TRBJ2-3, with 7 bases lining up with TRBD1. The V and J ends lost 4 bases and 4 bases, in that order; junction bases with no gene match: 5. Germline assignment: CDR1 SGHTA and CDR2 FQGNSA. The CDR3 is 14 residues long. The CDR3 loop reads CASSSDRVADTQYF. CDR3 in DNA: TGTGCCAGCAGCTCCGACAGGGTAGCAGATACGCAGTATTTT.

In its sample, this clone was seen once. This sequence joins TRBV18 and TRBJ1-4; 7 bases fit TRBD1. CDR3 length: 13 residues. The V gene's germline CDR1 is KGHSH and CDR2 LQKENI. V dropped 9 bases and J dropped 7; count of bases not matched to a gene: 8. The CDR3 reads CASREGGREKLFF. The CDR3 DNA is TGTGCCAGTAGGGAAGGGGGCCGTGAAAAACTGTTTTTT.